This T cell receptor (beta chain) was captured in a study of T cell responses to AZD1222 COVID-19 vaccine. Germline CDR1 is MDHEN and CDR2 is SYDVKM. This CDR3 contains 13 residues. Trimming shortened V by 2 bases and J by 8 bases, and 9 bases separated the two germline ends. Findings and caveats of the study: Reportedly, nearly half the spike-specific TCRs target unmutated variant regions. Clonal diversity may have been underestimated in mostly white British donors. Dominant at 160-218 and 743-854, vaccine-associated CD4 TCRs also spanned spike. No day 14 peak samples; only post-peak repertoires were characterized.

Generated by immunoSEQ multiplex PCR, the TCRdb table keeps only in-frame clones and is missing some. The sample includes roughly 65,000 clones, about 90% of them seen just once. Only one count was recorded for this clone. Its antigen remains unidentified. The J gene is TRBJ1-4, the V gene TRBV28; D possibly corresponds to TRBD1 (5 bases). The source of this sequence is an adult in good health. The sample was peripheral blood, taken on day 0 of AZD1222 vaccination. CDR3: CASSLQGREKLFF. In nucleotides, the CDR3 is TGTGCCAGCAGTTTACAGGGAAGGGAAAAACTGTTTTTT.